This is a list of T cell receptor beta chains from one sample in a study of persistence of HIV-infected CD4 T cells. What these receptors recognize is not known. Using immunoSEQ multiplex PCR, the repertoire was profiled, and TCRdb retains in-frame clones only, with some absent. The sample holds 48,000 or so clones, about 80% seen once. The starting material was CD4+ T cells sorted from PBMCs after approximately 20-hour stimulation, obtained from a patient who received antiretroviral therapy. The receptors originated from an adult man with HIV who was CMV-seropositive. CDR3s include the opening cysteine and the closing phenylalanine or tryptophan. Fields, in order: V gene, J gene, clone size, CDR3 protein. Size tells how often a clone was seen (once, few, many) or the class of an expanded clone, and some rows leave it out.

TRBV10-3,TRBJ1-4,.,CAISGTRDRGREKLFF
TRBV5-1,TRBJ2-2,.,CASSLANTGELFF
TRBV18,TRBJ2-1,.,CASSPGDYMLF
TRBV15,TRBJ1-2,.,CATSRVNRGIGYTF
TRBV10-3,TRBJ2-7,.,CAISVRTSGSYEQYF
TRBV30,TRBJ1-4,once,CAWSVRGQGATNEKLFF
TRBV5-1,TRBJ2-1,.,CASKRGIYNEQFF
TRBV2,TRBJ1-6,.,CASKARRDSPLHF
TRBV20-1,TRBJ1-2,.,CSASPLGMGGYTF
TRBV13,TRBJ2-6,.,CASSGGGSSSGANVLTF
TRBV5-6,TRBJ1-2,.,CASSLRGYSYTF
TRBV14,TRBJ1-6,.,CASSQISKSPLHF
TRBV5-6,TRBJ2-5,.,CASSRERETQYF
TRBV6-4,TRBJ2-2,.,CATSGQAFTGELFF
TRBV7-6,TRBJ1-3,once,CASSFAQGARGNTIYF
TRBV7-9,TRBJ1-4,.,CASSQDIAATNEKLFF
TRBV5-1,TRBJ2-2,.,CASSWDSANTGELFF
TRBV2,TRBJ2-7,.,CASILASNYEQYF
TRBV2,TRBJ1-2,.,CASRRDRASYGYTF
TRBV14,TRBJ2-1,.,CASSQVRRSYNEQFF
TRBV6-5,TRBJ1-6,.,CASSQTLGVSSPLHF